This T cell receptor (beta chain) was captured in a study of blood T cell repertoires in COVID-19. Whole-study context: In each case, the material was cDNA or gDNA derived from T cells, B-cell-depleted T cells, or PBMCs.

The repertoire was sequenced with immunoSEQ multiplex PCR; TCRdb's copy has only in-frame clones and lacks some. The top ten hold about a sixth of the sample, which has over 30,000 clones, more than 70% seen once. This receptor was identified in a human donor in a cohort sampled during active COVID-19. Material: peripheral blood.

In nucleotides, the CDR3 is TGTGCCAGCAGTGAAGGTTCGGGGGGCCACCGCGGGTGGGAGACCCAGTACTTC. Protein product: CASSEGSGGHRGWETQYF. The chain joins TRBV6-4 to TRBJ2-5, with D possibly TRBD2 on 7 matching bases. V gave up 3 bases and J gave up 5 bases, with 25 bases separating them. There are 18 residues in the CDR3. Germline loops: CDR1 MRHNA, CDR2 SNTAGT.